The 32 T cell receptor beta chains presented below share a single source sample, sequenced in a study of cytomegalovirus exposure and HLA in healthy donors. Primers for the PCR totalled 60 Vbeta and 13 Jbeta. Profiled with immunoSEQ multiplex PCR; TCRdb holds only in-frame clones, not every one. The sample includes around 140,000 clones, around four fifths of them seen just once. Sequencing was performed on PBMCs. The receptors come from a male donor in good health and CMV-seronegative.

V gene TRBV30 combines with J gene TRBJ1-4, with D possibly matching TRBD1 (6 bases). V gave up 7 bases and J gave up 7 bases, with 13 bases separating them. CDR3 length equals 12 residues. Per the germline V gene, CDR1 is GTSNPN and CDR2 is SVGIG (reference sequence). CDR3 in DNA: TGTGCCTTCGCGGGAGGGGGTGAAAAACTGTTTTTT. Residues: CAFAGGGEKLFF.

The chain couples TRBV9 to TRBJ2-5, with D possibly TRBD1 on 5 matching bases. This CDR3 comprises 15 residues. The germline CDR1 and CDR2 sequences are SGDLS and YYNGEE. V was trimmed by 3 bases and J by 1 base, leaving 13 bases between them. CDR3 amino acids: CASSALLGRQETQYF. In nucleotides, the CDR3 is TGTGCCAGCAGCGCCCTGCTGGGGCGCCAAGAGACCCAGTACTTC.

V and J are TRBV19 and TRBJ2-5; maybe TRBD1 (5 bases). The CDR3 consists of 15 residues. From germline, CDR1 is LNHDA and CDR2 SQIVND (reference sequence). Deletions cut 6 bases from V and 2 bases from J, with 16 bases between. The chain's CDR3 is CASSPAGSGQETQYF. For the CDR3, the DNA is TGTGCCAGTAGCCCCGCAGGGTCAGGTCAAGAGACCCAGTACTTC.

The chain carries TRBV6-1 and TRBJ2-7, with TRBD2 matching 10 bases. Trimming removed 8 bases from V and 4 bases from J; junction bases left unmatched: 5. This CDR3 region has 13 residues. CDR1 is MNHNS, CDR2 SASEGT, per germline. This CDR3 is CASLEGLAYEQYF. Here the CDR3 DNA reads TGTGCCAGCTTAGAGGGACTAGCGTACGAGCAGTACTTC.

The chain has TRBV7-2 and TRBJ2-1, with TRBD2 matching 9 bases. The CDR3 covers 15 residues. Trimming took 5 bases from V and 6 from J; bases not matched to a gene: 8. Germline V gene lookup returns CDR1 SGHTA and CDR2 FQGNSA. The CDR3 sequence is CASSLSGTSFNEQFF. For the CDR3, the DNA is TGTGCCAGCAGCCTCTCAGGGACTAGCTTCAATGAGCAGTTCTTC.

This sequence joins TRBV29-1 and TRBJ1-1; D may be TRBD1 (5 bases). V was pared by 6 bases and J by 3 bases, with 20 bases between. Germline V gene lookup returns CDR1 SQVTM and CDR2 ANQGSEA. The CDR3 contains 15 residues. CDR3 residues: CSVEYFVGGDTEAFF. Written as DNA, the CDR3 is TGCAGCGTCGAATATTTCGTCGGGGGGGACACTGAAGCTTTCTTT.

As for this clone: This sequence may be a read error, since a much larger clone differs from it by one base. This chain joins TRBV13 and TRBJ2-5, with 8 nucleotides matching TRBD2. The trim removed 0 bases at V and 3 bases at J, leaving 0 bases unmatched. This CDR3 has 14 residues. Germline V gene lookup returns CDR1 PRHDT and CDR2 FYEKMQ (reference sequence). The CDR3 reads CASSLGLAEETQYF. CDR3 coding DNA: TGTGCCAGCAGCTTAGGACTAGCGGAAGAGACCCAGTACTTC. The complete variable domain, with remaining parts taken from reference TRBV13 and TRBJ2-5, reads AAGVIQSPRHLIKEKRETATLKCYPIPRHDTVYWYQQGPGQDPQFLISFYEKMQSDKGSIPDRFSAQQFSDYHSELNMSSLELGDSALYFCASSLGLAEETQYFGPGTRLLVL.

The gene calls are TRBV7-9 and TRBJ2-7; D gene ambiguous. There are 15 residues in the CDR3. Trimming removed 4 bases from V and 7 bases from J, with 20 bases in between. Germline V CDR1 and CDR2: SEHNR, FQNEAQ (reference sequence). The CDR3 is CASSSSDRGSREQYF. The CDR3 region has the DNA TGTGCCAGCAGCTCCTCAGACCGAGGCAGTCGTGAGCAGTACTTC.

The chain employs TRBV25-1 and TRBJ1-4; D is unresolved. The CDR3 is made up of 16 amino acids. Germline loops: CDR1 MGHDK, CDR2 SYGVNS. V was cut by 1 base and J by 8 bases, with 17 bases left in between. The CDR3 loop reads CASSEFLGGSGEKLFF. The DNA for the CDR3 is TGTGCCAGCAGTGAATTTCTGGGAGGGAGCGGCGAAAAACTGTTTTTT.

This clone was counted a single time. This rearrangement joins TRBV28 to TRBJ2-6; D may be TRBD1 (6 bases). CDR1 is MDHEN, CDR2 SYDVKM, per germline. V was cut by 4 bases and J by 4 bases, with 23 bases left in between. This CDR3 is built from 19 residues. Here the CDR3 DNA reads TGTGCCAGCAGTTCCCCGTCAGCAGTGGGGGCCTCAGGGGCCAACGTCCTGACTTTC. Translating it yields CASSSPSAVGASGANVLTF.

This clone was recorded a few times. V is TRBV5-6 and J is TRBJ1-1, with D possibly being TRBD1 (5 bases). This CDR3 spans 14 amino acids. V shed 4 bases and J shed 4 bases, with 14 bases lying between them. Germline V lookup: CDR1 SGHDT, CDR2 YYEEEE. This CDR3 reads CASSIRGTGTEAFF. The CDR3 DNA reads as TGTGCCAGCAGCATCCGGGGGACGGGCACTGAAGCTTTCTTT.

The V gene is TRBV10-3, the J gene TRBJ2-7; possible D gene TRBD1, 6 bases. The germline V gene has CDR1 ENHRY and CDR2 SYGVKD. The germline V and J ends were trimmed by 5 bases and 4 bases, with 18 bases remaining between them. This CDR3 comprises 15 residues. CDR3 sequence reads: CAISTSGHKNYEQYF. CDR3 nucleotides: TGTGCCATCAGTACCTCGGGACACAAAAATTACGAGCAGTACTTC.

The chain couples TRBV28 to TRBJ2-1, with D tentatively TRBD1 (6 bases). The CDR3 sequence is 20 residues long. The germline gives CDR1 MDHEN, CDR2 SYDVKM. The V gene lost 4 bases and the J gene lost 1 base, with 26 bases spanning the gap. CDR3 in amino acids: CASSSTRGRIARGSYNEQFF. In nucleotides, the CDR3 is TGTGCCAGCAGTTCAACCCGCGGACGAATCGCGAGGGGGTCCTACAATGAGCAGTTCTTC.

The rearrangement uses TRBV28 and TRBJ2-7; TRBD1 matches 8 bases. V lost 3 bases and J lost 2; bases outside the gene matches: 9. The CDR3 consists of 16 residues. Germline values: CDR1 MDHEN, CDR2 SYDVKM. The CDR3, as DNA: TGTGCCAGCAGTTTGGGGGATGGGACAGGAGCCTACGAGCAGTACTTC. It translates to CASSLGDGTGAYEQYF. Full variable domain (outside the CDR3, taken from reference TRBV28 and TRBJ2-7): DVKVTQSSRYLVKRTGEKVFLECVQDMDHENMFWYRQDPGLGLRLIYFSYDVKMKEKGDIPEGYSVSREKKERFSLILESASTNQTSMYLCASSLGDGTGAYEQYFGPGTRLTVT.

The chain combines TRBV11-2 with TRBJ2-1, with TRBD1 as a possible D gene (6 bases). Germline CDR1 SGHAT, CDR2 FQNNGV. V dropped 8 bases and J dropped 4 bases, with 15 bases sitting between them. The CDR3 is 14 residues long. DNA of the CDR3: TGTGCCAGCCGCGGCGGAAGGGGGTACAATGAGCAGTTCTTC. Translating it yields CASRGGRGYNEQFF.

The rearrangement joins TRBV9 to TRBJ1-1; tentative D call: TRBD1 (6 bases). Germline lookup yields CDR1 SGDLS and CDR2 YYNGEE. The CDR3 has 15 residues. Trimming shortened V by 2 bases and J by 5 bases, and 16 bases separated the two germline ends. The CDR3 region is CASSVGGQPGTEAFF. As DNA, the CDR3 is TGTGCCAGCAGCGTGGGGGGGCAGCCTGGTACTGAAGCTTTCTTT.

This chain's CDR3 is CASSERSGGAYNEQFF. CDR3 nucleotide sequence: TGTGCCAGCAGTGAACGTAGCGGGGGGGCTTACAATGAGCAGTTCTTC. The genes are TRBV2 and TRBJ2-1; 11 nucleotides align to TRBD2. The CDR3 has 16 amino acids. Germline V lookup: CDR1 SNHLY, CDR2 FYNNEI. The J segment lost 4 bases and the V segment lost 2 bases, leaving 4 bases of the junction unmatched.

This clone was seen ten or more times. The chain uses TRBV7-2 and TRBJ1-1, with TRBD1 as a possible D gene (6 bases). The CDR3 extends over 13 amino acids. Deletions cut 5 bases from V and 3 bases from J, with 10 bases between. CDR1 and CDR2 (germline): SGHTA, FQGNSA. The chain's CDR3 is CASSPTGDTEAFF. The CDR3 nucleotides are TGTGCCAGCAGCCCGACAGGCGACACTGAAGCTTTCTTT.

For the CDR3, the DNA is TGTGCCAGCACACCCTTTCGGAGACTGACTGTCAATGGCTACACCTTC. The encoded protein is CASTPFRRLTVNGYTF. The rearrangement joins TRBV28 to TRBJ1-2; D gene unclear. Germline loops: CDR1 MDHEN, CDR2 SYDVKM. The CDR3 length is 16 residues. The V and J ends lost 7 bases and 6 bases respectively, with 24 bases between them.

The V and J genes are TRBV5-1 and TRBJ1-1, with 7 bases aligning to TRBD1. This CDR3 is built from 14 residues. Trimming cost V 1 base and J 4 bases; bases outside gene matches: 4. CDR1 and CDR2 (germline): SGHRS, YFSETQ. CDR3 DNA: TGCGCCAGCAGCTTGAGAGGGGGCGTCACTGAAGCTTTCTTT. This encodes CASSLRGGVTEAFF.

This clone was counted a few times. In nucleotides, the CDR3 is TGCGCCAGCAGCCCGGGACTAGCGAGCTACGAGCAGTACTTC. Translated, it gives CASSPGLASYEQYF. The chain links TRBV4-3 to TRBJ2-7; 10 nucleotides line up with TRBD2. J lost 3 bases, V lost 4 bases, and 3 bases had no gene match. In germline, CDR1 is LGHNA, CDR2 YSLEER. The CDR3 is 14 residues long.

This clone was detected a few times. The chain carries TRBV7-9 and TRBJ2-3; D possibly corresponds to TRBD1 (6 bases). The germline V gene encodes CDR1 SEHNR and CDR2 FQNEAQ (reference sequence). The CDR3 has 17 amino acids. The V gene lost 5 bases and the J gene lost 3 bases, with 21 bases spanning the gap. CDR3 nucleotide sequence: TGTGCCAGCAGCCCCGTCCCCAGGGGTGCCTTAACAGATACGCAGTATTTT. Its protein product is CASSPVPRGALTDTQYF.

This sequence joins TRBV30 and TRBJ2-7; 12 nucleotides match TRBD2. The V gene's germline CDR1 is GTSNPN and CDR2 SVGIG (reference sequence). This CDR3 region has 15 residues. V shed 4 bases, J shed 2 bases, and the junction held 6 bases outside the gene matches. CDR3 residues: CAWKDGTSGPYEQYF. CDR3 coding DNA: TGTGCCTGGAAAGACGGGACTAGCGGGCCCTACGAGCAGTACTTC.

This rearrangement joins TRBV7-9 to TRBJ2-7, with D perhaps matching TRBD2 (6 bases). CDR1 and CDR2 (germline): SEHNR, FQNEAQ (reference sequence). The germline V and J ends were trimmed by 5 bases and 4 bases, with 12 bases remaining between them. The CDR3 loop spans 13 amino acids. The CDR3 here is CASSEGLPYEQYF. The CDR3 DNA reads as TGTGCCAGCAGCGAGGGACTTCCGTACGAGCAGTACTTC.

CDR3 bases: TGTGCCAGCAGTGACGACAGTAATCAGCCCCAGCATTTT. Its translation is CASSDDSNQPQHF. This sequence joins TRBV2 and TRBJ1-5, with D perhaps matching TRBD1 (5 bases). The CDR3 covers 13 residues. The germline CDR1 and CDR2 sequences are SNHLY and FYNNEI. Trimming cost V 3 bases and J 4 bases, with 7 bases left between them.

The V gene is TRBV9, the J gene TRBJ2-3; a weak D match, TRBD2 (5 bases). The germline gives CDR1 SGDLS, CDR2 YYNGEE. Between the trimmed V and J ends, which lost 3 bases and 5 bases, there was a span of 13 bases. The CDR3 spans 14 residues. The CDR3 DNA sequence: TGTGCCAGCAGCGCGAGGCGGGCGGGAGATACGCAGTATTTT. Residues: CASSARRAGDTQYF.

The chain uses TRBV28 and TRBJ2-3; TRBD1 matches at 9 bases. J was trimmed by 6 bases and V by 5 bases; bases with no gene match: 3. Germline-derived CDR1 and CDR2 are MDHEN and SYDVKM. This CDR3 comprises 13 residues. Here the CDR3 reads CASSPTGGDTQYF. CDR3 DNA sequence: TGTGCCAGCAGTCCGACAGGGGGTGATACGCAGTATTTT.

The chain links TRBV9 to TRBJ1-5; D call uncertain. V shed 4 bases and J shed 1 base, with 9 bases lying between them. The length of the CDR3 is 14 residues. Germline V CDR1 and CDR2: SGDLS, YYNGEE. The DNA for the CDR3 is TGTGCCAGCAGCATAGGCGGGAGCAATCAGCCCCAGCATTTT. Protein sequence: CASSIGGSNQPQHF.

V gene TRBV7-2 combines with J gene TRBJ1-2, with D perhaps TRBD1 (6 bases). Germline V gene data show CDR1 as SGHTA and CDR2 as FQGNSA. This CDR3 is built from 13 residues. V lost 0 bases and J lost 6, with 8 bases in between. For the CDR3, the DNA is TGTGCCAGCAGCTTAGCACAGGGCCATGGCTACACCTTC. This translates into CASSLAQGHGYTF.

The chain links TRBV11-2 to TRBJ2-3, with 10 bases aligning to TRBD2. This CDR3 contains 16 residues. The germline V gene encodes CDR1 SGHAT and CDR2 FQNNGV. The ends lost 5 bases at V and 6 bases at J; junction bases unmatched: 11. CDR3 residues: CASSTGGSGGADTQYF. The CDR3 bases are TGTGCCAGCAGCACGGGGGGGAGCGGGGGGGCTGATACGCAGTATTTT.

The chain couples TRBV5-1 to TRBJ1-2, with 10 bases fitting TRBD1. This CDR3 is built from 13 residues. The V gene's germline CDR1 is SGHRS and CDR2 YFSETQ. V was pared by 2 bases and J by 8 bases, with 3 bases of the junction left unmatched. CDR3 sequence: CASSLDRGRGYTF. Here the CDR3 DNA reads TGCGCCAGCAGCTTAGACAGGGGGCGAGGCTACACCTTC.

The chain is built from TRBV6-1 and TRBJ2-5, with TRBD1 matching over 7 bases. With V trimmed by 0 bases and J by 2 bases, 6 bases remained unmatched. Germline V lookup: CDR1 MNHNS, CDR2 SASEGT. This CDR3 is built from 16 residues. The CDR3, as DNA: TGTGCCAGCAGTGAAGCGCAACAGGGGATACAAGAGACCCAGTACTTC. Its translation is CASSEAQQGIQETQYF.